Listed below are T cell receptor beta chains from one sample, sequenced in a study of T-cell reconstitution after alpha-beta-depleted transplantation in children. MiXCR, run by TCRdb on the PCR reads, gives a single entry per CDR3 protein. The sample carries roughly 200,000 distinct CDR3 sequences, roughly 9% recorded once. The sequences come from PBMCs from the stem cell graft donor, collected from the stem cell graft. All receptors derive from a human donor who donated a stem cell graft to a child with acute lymphoblastic leukemia. CDR3s include the opening cysteine and the closing phenylalanine or tryptophan. Fields, in order: CDR3 protein, CDR3 DNA, J gene, D gene, clone size, V gene. D genes are given only for firm matches. The listing skips clone size in some rows; elsewhere it reads once, few, many or a size class.

cdr3_aa: CASSHRQAYLAEAFF
cdr3_nt: TGTGCCAGCAGTCACAGACAGGCCTACCTAGCTGAAGCTTTCTTT
j_call: TRBJ1-1
d_call: .
clone_size: .
v_call: TRBV27

cdr3_aa: CASSLVGLAGGSYEQYF
cdr3_nt: TGTGCCAGCAGCTTAGTTGGACTAGCGGGGGGTTCCTACGAGCAGTACTTC
j_call: TRBJ2-7
d_call: TRBD2
clone_size: .
v_call: TRBV7-9

cdr3_aa: CASSLGRSTEAFF
cdr3_nt: TGTGCCAGCAGTTTGGGCAGAAGCACTGAAGCTTTCTTT
j_call: TRBJ1-1
d_call: .
clone_size: few
v_call: TRBV12-3/TRBV12-4

cdr3_aa: CASSRRDQYNEKLFF
cdr3_nt: TGTGCCAGCAGTCGCCGGGACCAATATAATGAAAAACTGTTTTTT
j_call: TRBJ1-4
d_call: .
clone_size: few
v_call: TRBV27

cdr3_aa: CASTGPNPGAGWTEAFF
cdr3_nt: TGTGCCAGCACCGGCCCGAACCCAGGGGCGGGATGGACTGAAGCTTTCTTT
j_call: TRBJ1-1
d_call: .
clone_size: few
v_call: TRBV6-2/TRBV6-3

cdr3_aa: CASSSDRGLDGYTF
cdr3_nt: TGCGCCAGCAGCTCGGACAGGGGGCTGGATGGCTACACCTTC
j_call: TRBJ1-2
d_call: TRBD1
clone_size: .
v_call: TRBV5-1

cdr3_aa: CESRLNTEAFF
cdr3_nt: TGTGAAAGCAGACTGAACACTGAAGCTTTCTTT
j_call: TRBJ1-1
d_call: .
clone_size: few
v_call: TRBV12-3/TRBV12-4

cdr3_aa: CASNPQGTDGELFF
cdr3_nt: TGTGCCAGCAACCCTCAGGGGACCGACGGGGAGCTGTTTTTT
j_call: TRBJ2-2
d_call: .
clone_size: few
v_call: TRBV11-2

cdr3_aa: CASSETETQYF
cdr3_nt: TGTGCCAGCAGTGAGACGGAGACCCAGTACTTC
j_call: TRBJ2-5
d_call: .
clone_size: .
v_call: TRBV25-1

cdr3_aa: CSVDMGGMNTEAFF
cdr3_nt: TGCAGCGTTGATATGGGGGGAATGAACACTGAAGCTTTCTTT
j_call: TRBJ1-1
d_call: .
clone_size: .
v_call: TRBV29-1

cdr3_aa: CAWRSSLNTEAFF
cdr3_nt: TGTGCCTGGAGATCCAGCCTCAACACTGAAGCTTTCTTT
j_call: TRBJ1-1
d_call: .
clone_size: .
v_call: TRBV30

cdr3_aa: CASSLNYGGEETQYF
cdr3_nt: TGCGCCAGCAGCTTGAACTACGGGGGCGAGGAGACCCAGTACTTC
j_call: TRBJ2-5
d_call: .
clone_size: few
v_call: TRBV5-1

cdr3_aa: CATGAQDGEANYGYTF
cdr3_nt: TGTGCCACCGGGGCACAAGACGGGGAAGCTAACTATGGCTACACCTTC
j_call: TRBJ1-2
d_call: .
clone_size: few
v_call: TRBV10-3

cdr3_aa: CASSAWTAKNTEAFF
cdr3_nt: TGCGCCAGCAGCGCGTGGACAGCAAAGAACACTGAAGCTTTCTTT
j_call: TRBJ1-1
d_call: .
clone_size: few
v_call: TRBV5-1

cdr3_aa: CASSIQGEGYGYTF
cdr3_nt: TGTGCCAGCAGCATCCAGGGGGAGGGCTATGGCTACACCTTC
j_call: TRBJ1-2
d_call: TRBD1
clone_size: .
v_call: TRBV12-3/TRBV12-4

cdr3_aa: CASSPGQGGSPLHF
cdr3_nt: TGCGCCAGCAGTCCGGGACAGGGAGGATCACCCCTCCACTTT
j_call: TRBJ1-6
d_call: TRBD1
clone_size: .
v_call: TRBV10-1

cdr3_aa: CASSIPPLSTGPLHF
cdr3_nt: TGTGCCAGCAGCATCCCACCACTGTCAACGGGGCCCCTCCACTTT
j_call: TRBJ1-6
d_call: .
clone_size: .
v_call: TRBV12-3/TRBV12-4

cdr3_aa: CSVWGWGEDEQFF
cdr3_nt: TGCAGCGTCTGGGGATGGGGGGAGGATGAGCAGTTCTTC
j_call: TRBJ2-1
d_call: .
clone_size: many
v_call: TRBV29-1

cdr3_aa: CASRRRAERTGELFF
cdr3_nt: TGTGCCAGCAGACGCCGGGCAGAACGCACCGGGGAGCTGTTTTTT
j_call: TRBJ2-2
d_call: .
clone_size: .
v_call: TRBV7-6

cdr3_aa: CASGLVPKDREYGYTF
cdr3_nt: TGTGCTAGTGGTTTGGTACCGAAGGACAGGGAGTATGGCTACACCTTC
j_call: TRBJ1-2
d_call: TRBD1
clone_size: few
v_call: TRBV12-5

cdr3_aa: CASSPDGLSSYEQYF
cdr3_nt: TGTGCCAGTAGTCCTGACGGCTTAAGCTCCTACGAGCAGTACTTC
j_call: TRBJ2-7
d_call: .
clone_size: many
v_call: TRBV19

cdr3_aa: CASSRGGYGYTF
cdr3_nt: TGTGCCAGCAGTCGGGGGGGTTATGGCTACACCTTC
j_call: TRBJ1-2
d_call: .
clone_size: few
v_call: TRBV6-5

cdr3_aa: CASSFVDRGLTVSPLHF
cdr3_nt: TGTGCCAGCAGTTTCGTGGACAGGGGGCTGACAGTTTCACCCCTCCACTTT
j_call: TRBJ1-6
d_call: TRBD1
clone_size: few
v_call: TRBV27

cdr3_aa: CASSLSSNQPQHF
cdr3_nt: TGTGCCAGCAGTCTTTCTAGCAATCAGCCCCAGCATTTT
j_call: TRBJ1-5
d_call: .
clone_size: many
v_call: TRBV27

cdr3_aa: CASSPRSLTYNEQFF
cdr3_nt: TGTGCCAGTAGTCCCCGCAGTTTGACCTACAATGAGCAGTTCTTC
j_call: TRBJ2-1
d_call: .
clone_size: many
v_call: TRBV19

cdr3_aa: CASRGLGGNLDQPQHF
cdr3_nt: TGTGCCAGCAGGGGGTTAGGGGGGAATCTAGATCAGCCCCAGCATTTT
j_call: TRBJ1-5
d_call: .
clone_size: few
v_call: TRBV12-3/TRBV12-4

cdr3_aa: CSARDGRGMRVAFF
cdr3_nt: TGCAGTGCTAGAGATGGCCGAGGGATGAGGGTAGCTTTCTTT
j_call: TRBJ1-1
d_call: .
clone_size: .
v_call: TRBV20-1

cdr3_aa: CASSTPGLGSGGNEQFF
cdr3_nt: TGTGCCAGCAGCACTCCCGGACTGGGCAGCGGGGGAAATGAGCAGTTCTTC
j_call: TRBJ2-1
d_call: TRBD2
clone_size: .
v_call: TRBV5-5

cdr3_aa: CASSRGIKNIQYF
cdr3_nt: TGTGCCAGCAGTAGGGGTATCAAAAACATTCAGTACTTC
j_call: TRBJ2-4
d_call: .
clone_size: few
v_call: TRBV2

cdr3_aa: CASSLYPVSGLYEQYF
cdr3_nt: TGTGCCAGCAGTTTGTATCCCGTCTCAGGACTATACGAGCAGTACTTC
j_call: TRBJ2-7
d_call: .
clone_size: .
v_call: TRBV27

cdr3_aa: CASSVGGAGSTDTQYF
cdr3_nt: TGTGCCAGCAGCGTAGGGGGGGCGGGGAGCACAGATACGCAGTATTTT
j_call: TRBJ2-3
d_call: .
clone_size: many
v_call: TRBV9

cdr3_aa: CASSLDPTSGYSYNEQFF
cdr3_nt: TGCGCCAGCAGCTTGGACCCGACTAGCGGGTACTCCTACAATGAGCAGTTCTTC
j_call: TRBJ2-1
d_call: TRBD2
clone_size: few
v_call: TRBV5-1

cdr3_aa: CASSLSRTGAHTEAFF
cdr3_nt: TGTGCCAGCAGTTTGTCCCGGACAGGGGCCCACACTGAAGCTTTCTTT
j_call: TRBJ1-1
d_call: TRBD1
clone_size: many
v_call: TRBV27

cdr3_aa: CSARPLVVGSTDTQYF
cdr3_nt: TGCAGTGCTAGGCCCCTAGTAGTGGGGAGCACAGATACGCAGTATTTT
j_call: TRBJ2-3
d_call: .
clone_size: .
v_call: TRBV20-1

cdr3_aa: CASSVGLAGDASTDTQYF
cdr3_nt: TGTGCCAGCAGCGTGGGACTAGCGGGGGACGCTAGCACAGATACGCAGTATTTT
j_call: TRBJ2-3
d_call: TRBD2
clone_size: few
v_call: TRBV7-6

cdr3_aa: CASGLTATDTQYF
cdr3_nt: TGTGCCAGCGGCCTGACAGCCACAGATACGCAGTATTTT
j_call: TRBJ2-3
d_call: .
clone_size: .
v_call: TRBV25-1

cdr3_aa: CASSISCRRTGHRAYEQYF
cdr3_nt: TGTGCCAGCAGCATTTCCTGTCGGAGAACGGGACACCGAGCCTACGAGCAGTACTTC
j_call: TRBJ2-7
d_call: .
clone_size: .
v_call: TRBV21-1

cdr3_aa: CASSKGTSGLKQFF
cdr3_nt: TGTGCCAGCAGTAAGGGGACTAGCGGGCTCAAGCAGTTCTTC
j_call: TRBJ2-1
d_call: TRBD2
clone_size: .
v_call: TRBV7-2

cdr3_aa: CASSQGRGGGEWEQFF
cdr3_nt: TGTGCCAGCAGCCAAGGGCGAGGCGGGGGGGAGTGGGAGCAGTTCTTC
j_call: TRBJ2-1
d_call: TRBD2
clone_size: few
v_call: TRBV4-2

cdr3_aa: CASSESLGFGAFF
cdr3_nt: TGTGCCAGCAGTGAAAGTCTCGGATTCGGGGCTTTCTTT
j_call: TRBJ1-1
d_call: .
clone_size: .
v_call: TRBV6-1

cdr3_aa: CASSLEGRETQYF
cdr3_nt: TGCGCCAGCAGCTTGGAAGGGCGAGAGACCCAGTACTTC
j_call: TRBJ2-5
d_call: .
clone_size: many
v_call: TRBV5-1

cdr3_aa: CASSDWSSGANVLTF
cdr3_nt: TGTGCCAGCAGTGATTGGAGCTCTGGGGCCAACGTCCTGACTTTC
j_call: TRBJ2-6
d_call: .
clone_size: many
v_call: TRBV2

cdr3_aa: CASSVRGGLNTGELFF
cdr3_nt: TGCGCCAGCAGTGTTCGGGGGGGACTGAACACCGGGGAGCTGTTTTTT
j_call: TRBJ2-2
d_call: TRBD2
clone_size: .
v_call: TRBV5-1

cdr3_aa: CASSLVLRVAYNEQFF
cdr3_nt: TGTGCCAGCAGCTTAGTCCTGCGGGTCGCCTACAATGAGCAGTTCTTC
j_call: TRBJ2-1
d_call: .
clone_size: few
v_call: TRBV7-9

cdr3_aa: CASSQGLQGIGFF
cdr3_nt: TGTGCCAGCAGCCAGGGACTACAGGGGATTGGGTTCTTC
j_call: TRBJ2-1
d_call: .
clone_size: .
v_call: TRBV3-1

cdr3_aa: CSGVTGNTEAFF
cdr3_nt: TGCAGCGGGGTGACAGGGAATACTGAAGCTTTCTTT
j_call: TRBJ1-1
d_call: TRBD1
clone_size: .
v_call: TRBV29-1

cdr3_aa: CATSGQGGYEQYF
cdr3_nt: TGTGCCACCAGTGGACAGGGAGGATACGAGCAGTACTTC
j_call: TRBJ2-7
d_call: .
clone_size: many
v_call: TRBV24-1

cdr3_aa: CSARVGAPGYTF
cdr3_nt: TGCAGTGCTAGGGTAGGGGCCCCTGGCTACACCTTC
j_call: TRBJ1-2
d_call: .
clone_size: .
v_call: TRBV20-1

cdr3_aa: CASSAAPTGGAEAFF
cdr3_nt: TGTGCCAGCAGTGCTGCCCCCACAGGGGGTGCTGAAGCTTTCTTT
j_call: TRBJ1-1
d_call: TRBD1
clone_size: many
v_call: TRBV28

cdr3_aa: CATSRDRGVKEQFF
cdr3_nt: TGTGCCACCAGCAGAGATAGGGGGGTAAAAGAGCAGTTCTTC
j_call: TRBJ2-1
d_call: .
clone_size: few
v_call: TRBV15

cdr3_aa: CASSETSGGVLGGETQYF
cdr3_nt: TGTGCCAGCAGTGAAACTAGCGGGGGGGTACTAGGCGGAGAGACCCAGTACTTC
j_call: TRBJ2-5
d_call: TRBD2
clone_size: many
v_call: TRBV28

cdr3_aa: CASSLGVDRAF
cdr3_nt: TGCGCCAGCAGCTTGGGCGTAGACAGGGCCTTC
j_call: TRBJ2-7
d_call: TRBD1
clone_size: many
v_call: TRBV5-1

cdr3_aa: CASSYLSSGGQETQYF
cdr3_nt: TGTGCCAGCAGTTACCTGTCTAGCGGGGGACAAGAGACCCAGTACTTC
j_call: TRBJ2-5
d_call: TRBD2
clone_size: many
v_call: TRBV6-2/TRBV6-3